A selection of T cell receptor beta chains follows, all from one sample in a study of response to subunit inactivated influenza vaccine. MiXCR, applied by TCRdb to the RT-PCR reads, yields one record per CDR3 protein. The sample consists of around 480,000 distinct CDR3 sequences, 10% to 11% of them appearing once. The source material was PBMCs from blood, sampled more than 35 days after vaccination. These receptors all come from a man aged 45-60 years who received an inactivated influenza vaccine. The CDR3 runs from the conserved cysteine through the conserved F or W. The order of the fields is V gene, CDR3 protein.

TRBV10-3,CAISDQGTYNEQFF
TRBV6-5,CASSYDGQGRRDTQYF
TRBV12-3/TRBV12-4,CASSLLAVSTDTQYF
TRBV12-5,CASGLSTGGPSSYNEQFF
TRBV20-1,CSAGDHNEKLFF
TRBV9,CASSARTGENIQYF
TRBV7-9,CASSYTQGTEAFF
TRBV7-2,CASSLSTGPYGYTF
TRBV5-1,CASSLAAVGTEAFF
TRBV5-1,CASSLGHEQYF
TRBV6-1,CASRPGTAIDLAKNIQYF
TRBV5-1,CASARGQYYEQYF
TRBV6-2/TRBV6-3,CASSNERDRVPEAFF
TRBV11-3,CASSFGGGPILYGYTF
TRBV4-3,CASSQVSREAYRHTQYF
TRBV5-6,CASSSAQGARMNTEAFF
TRBV12-3/TRBV12-4,CASSQLVGPLYEQYF
TRBV7-2,CASSLIILAGNTDTQYF
TRBV12-3/TRBV12-4,CASSPPSTSLAGETQYF
TRBV21-1,CASSKGTTRRYLSGANVLTF
TRBV28,CASSFGSVLTF
TRBV7-9,CASSPSWGHGTYEQYF
TRBV20-1,CSARSFSSGNTIYF
TRBV5-5,CASSLDRWTDTQYF
TRBV9,CASSVSRGSYEQYF
TRBV4-2,CASSQDLPSGAYEQYF
TRBV13,CASSSSRVLAGAYNEQFF
TRBV7-2,CASWAHTDTQYF
TRBV24-1,CATSDFDRGLQETQYF
TRBV20-1,CSARPRVDNQPQHF
TRBV12-5,CASGSGQGRGYGYTF
TRBV18,CASKRLVGTKETQYF
TRBV7-2,CASSLRQGASYEQYF
TRBV7-8,CASSLDPGQGTLYGYTF
TRBV28,CASSLRGTREQYF
TRBV7-9,CASSRNLGDTQYF
TRBV6-1,CASRPGASSYNEQFF
TRBV6-1,CASELTLGTEAFF
TRBV7-7,CASSRDRIDTQYF